The entry below describes one T cell receptor (beta chain). Its specificity is unknown. A much more abundant neighbour one base away suggests this may be a read error. TCRdb re-called the PCR reads with MiXCR, one entry per CDR3 protein. The data show about 500,000 distinct CDR3 sequences, about 21% seen once. It was from approximately 22,000 to 940,000 sorted cells, with 10%, 30% or 50% RNA, that naive CD8 libraries came. The sample comes from a study of molecular identifiers for immune sequencing clone quantification. Overall study results and limits: The study found clones above 20 RNA copies held over 98% of effector molecules and under 1% in naive cells.

The TCR comes from a human donor in good health. Some libraries in this study had Jurkat cell RNA spiked in. Specimen: naive CD8+ T cells from blood, with Jurkat cell RNA spiked in. As for subset: FACS-sorted CD8+CD4-CCR7+CD45RA+ naive T cells.

Here the CDR3 reads CSVEGDGYEQYF. DNA for the CDR3: TGCAGCGTTGAGGGGGACGGCTACGAGCAGTACTTC. V gene TRBV29-1 combines with J gene TRBJ2-7; perhaps D is TRBD1 or TRBD2 (5 bases each). Germline CDR1 is SQVTM and CDR2 is ANQGSEA. The V end was cut by 3 bases, the J end by 3 bases, with 9 bases between. The CDR3 covers 12 residues.